The rows below give T cell receptor beta chains drawn from one sample of a study of T cells in Graves' hyperthyroidism and ophthalmopathy. TCRdb re-called the multiplex PCR reads through MiXCR, storing one row per CDR3 protein. The table lists 690,000 or so distinct CDR3 sequences, approximately 19% of them singletons. Sequencing used blood. The receptors come from a woman between 50 and 59 years old with Graves' hyperthyroidism that later progressed to Graves' ophthalmopathy. Each CDR3 is given with its conserved first and last residue. The order of the fields is J gene, clone size, D gene, V gene, CDR3 length, CDR3 protein, CDR3 DNA. A D gene is named only where the DNA matches it firmly. Rows give clone size only sometimes, using once, few, many, or a class for an expanded clone.

TRBJ1-1 NA TRBD1 TRBV9 13 CASSAGTAHEAFF TGTGCCAGCAGCGCCGGGACAGCCCATGAAGCTTTCTTT
TRBJ2-7 few NA TRBV13 12 CASSPGGVEQYF TGTGCCAGCTCCCCGGGGGGCGTCGAGCAGTACTTC
TRBJ2-5 NA TRBD1 TRBV12-3/TRBV12-4 14 CASRGVDREETQYF TGTGCCAGCAGGGGAGTGGACAGGGAAGAGACCCAGTACTTC
TRBJ2-5 few TRBD2 TRBV5-1 14 CASSKRGSQETQYF TGCGCCAGCAGTAAGCGGGGGAGCCAAGAGACCCAGTACTTC
TRBJ2-5 many NA TRBV2 12 CASTVGIETQYF TGTGCCAGCACTGTAGGGATAGAGACCCAGTACTTC
TRBJ1-1 NA TRBD1 TRBV6-6 15 CASSYSRGQGVFAFF TGTGCCAGCAGTTACTCGAGGGGACAGGGGGTTTTCGCTTTCTTT
TRBJ1-4 NA TRBD1 TRBV10-3 16 CAISTTGTVGNEKLFF TGTGCCATCAGTACAACAGGGACAGTCGGTAATGAAAAACTGTTTTTT
TRBJ2-1 NA NA TRBV10-3 14 CAISGASSYNEQFF TGTGCCATCAGCGGGGCTAGCTCCTACAATGAGCAGTTCTTC
TRBJ2-2 once NA TRBV20-1 14 CSAILQANTGELFF TGCAGTGCTATTTTACAGGCGAACACCGGGGAGCTGTTTTTT
TRBJ2-5 many NA TRBV3-1 16 CASSQPLGRGLETQYF TGTGCCAGCAGCCAGCCTCTTGGCAGGGGTTTAGAGACCCAGTACTTC
TRBJ1-6 few NA TRBV6-1 17 CASSESQRSSYNSPLHF TGTGCCAGCAGTGAATCCCAGAGAAGCTCCTATAATTCACCCCTCCACTTT
TRBJ2-3 many NA TRBV3-1 15 CASSQDAAGPDTQYF TGTGCCAGCAGCCAAGATGCGGCAGGGCCAGATACGCAGTATTTT
TRBJ1-1 many NA TRBV12-3/TRBV12-4 13 CASSLSGYSEAFF TGTGCCAGCAGTTTGTCGGGGTACTCTGAAGCTTTCTTT
TRBJ2-7 NA TRBD2 TRBV6-1 14 CASSLLAVTYEQYF TGTGCCAGCAGCCTACTAGCGGTAACCTACGAGCAGTACTTC
TRBJ2-5 NA NA TRBV4-1 13 CASSQDTGETQYF TGCGCCAGCAGCCAAGATACAGGGGAGACCCAGTACTTC
TRBJ2-2 many TRBD1 TRBV9 16 CASSARTGGFTGELFF TGTGCCAGCAGCGCCCGGACAGGGGGCTTCACCGGGGAGCTGTTTTTT
TRBJ1-1 NA NA TRBV6-1 15 CASSEASAVVTEAFF TGTGCCAGCAGTGAAGCGTCAGCGGTTGTCACTGAAGCTTTCTTT
TRBJ2-3 few NA TRBV9 20 CASSHPRGIRDLPFTDTQYF TGTGCCAGCAGCCACCCCCGTGGGATCCGGGACCTACCTTTCACAGATACGCAGTATTTT
TRBJ2-2 few TRBD2 TRBV20-1 16 CSARDPGGGADGELFF TGCAGTGCTAGAGATCCGGGCGGGGGGGCCGACGGGGAGCTGTTTTTT
TRBJ2-2 few TRBD1 TRBV10-3 16 CAISETGQGHTGELFF TGTGCCATCAGTGAGACGGGACAGGGCCACACCGGGGAGCTGTTTTTT
TRBJ1-2 NA NA TRBV7-9 13 CASSLLSAYGYTF TGTGCCAGCAGCCTTCTCTCGGCTTATGGCTACACCTTC
TRBJ2-2 many NA TRBV2 14 CASSEPEYNGELFF TGTGCCAGCAGTGAGCCAGAGTATAATGGGGAGCTGTTTTTT
TRBJ2-3 NA NA TRBV29-1 11 CSVGSTDTQYF TGCAGCGTTGGCTCGACAGATACGCAGTATTTT
TRBJ1-2 many NA TRBV20-1 11 CSAGLGYGYTF TGCAGTGCAGGGTTAGGCTATGGCTACACCTTC
TRBJ2-5 NA TRBD1 TRBV6-5 20 CASSYGPGQGANPYQETQYF TGTGCCAGCAGTTACGGACCGGGACAGGGGGCGAATCCGTACCAAGAGACCCAGTACTTC
TRBJ1-6 few TRBD1 TRBV7-9 15 CASSLEQGSNSPLHF TGTGCCAGCAGCTTAGAACAGGGGAGTAATTCACCCCTCCACTTT
TRBJ2-1 few TRBD1 TRBV11-2 15 CASSLGQTGYNEQFF TGTGCCAGCAGCTTGGGACAGACAGGATACAATGAGCAGTTCTTC
TRBJ1-1 many TRBD1 TRBV4-1 15 CASSQELGDSREAFF TGCGCCAGCAGCCAAGAATTGGGGGACAGCCGAGAAGCTTTCTTT
TRBJ2-3 many TRBD2 TRBV20-1 15 CSARGLAGYTDTQYF TGCAGTGCTAGAGGTCTAGCGGGGTACACAGATACGCAGTATTTT
TRBJ2-7 few NA TRBV7-9 16 CASSLEFQNGAYEQYF TGTGCCAGCAGCTTAGAATTCCAGAATGGCGCCTACGAGCAGTACTTC
TRBJ2-1 many NA TRBV5-1 11 CASGEYNEQFF TGCGCCAGCGGGGAATACAATGAGCAGTTCTTC
TRBJ2-1 many NA TRBV12-3/TRBV12-4 15 CASSPSGGRRHEQFF TGTGCCAGCAGCCCCTCCGGGGGCCGACGTCATGAGCAGTTCTTC
TRBJ2-1 many TRBD1 TRBV3-1 16 CASSQVEGAAYNEQFF TGTGCCAGCAGCCAAGTTGAGGGGGCCGCCTACAATGAGCAGTTCTTC
TRBJ1-1 NA TRBD1 TRBV6-1 14 CASRQGQANTEAFF TGTGCCAGCAGACAGGGACAGGCGAACACTGAAGCTTTCTTT
TRBJ1-2 many TRBD1 TRBV11-2 15 CASSLGQGGDYGYTF TGTGCCAGCAGCTTGGGGCAGGGGGGAGACTATGGCTACACCTTC
TRBJ2-3 few TRBD2 TRBV12-3/TRBV12-4 16 CASSFILAGGRDTQYF TGTGCCAGCAGTTTTATACTAGCGGGGGGGCGTGATACGCAGTATTTT
TRBJ2-5 NA TRBD1 TRBV29-1 16 CSVRRTATGGQETQYF TGCAGCGTTCGGAGAACAGCTACAGGGGGCCAAGAGACCCAGTACTTC
TRBJ2-5 NA TRBD2 TRBV11-3 13 CASSPDSGGTQYF TGTGCCAGCAGCCCGGACTCGGGGGGGACCCAGTACTTC
TRBJ2-1 NA NA TRBV14 13 CASSQDWQGNQFF TGTGCCAGCAGCCAAGATTGGCAGGGGAACCAGTTCTTC
TRBJ2-2 NA NA TRBV7-3 15 CASSLTSGAGGELFF TGTGCCAGCAGCTTAACATCAGGGGCAGGCGGGGAGCTGTTTTTT
TRBJ1-1 many NA TRBV6-1 15 CAIRGGPLGNTEAFF TGTGCCATTCGGGGGGGGCCCCTCGGGAACACTGAAGCTTTCTTT
TRBJ2-5 NA NA TRBV5-1 16 CASSLSPQGSGETQYF TGCGCCAGCAGCTTGTCCCCACAGGGATCAGGCGAGACCCAGTACTTC
TRBJ1-5 NA TRBD1 TRBV19 15 CASSIGQGNNQPQHF TGTGCCAGTAGTATTGGACAGGGGAACAATCAGCCCCAGCATTTT
TRBJ2-2 NA NA TRBV12-5 17 CASGLGAQDTNTGELFF TGTGCTAGTGGTTTGGGAGCACAGGACACGAACACCGGGGAGCTGTTTTTT
TRBJ1-1 NA NA TRBV10-3 14 CAISEGKGSLEAFF TGTGCCATCAGTGAGGGCAAGGGTTCCCTTGAAGCTTTCTTT
TRBJ2-7 NA NA TRBV7-2 13 CASSSMSSYEQYF TGTGCCAGCAGCTCAATGAGCTCCTACGAGCAGTACTTC
TRBJ2-1 NA NA TRBV7-3 11 CASSLGGGQFF TGTGCCAGCAGCTTGGGGGGCGGGCAGTTCTTC
TRBJ1-1 few TRBD1 TRBV4-1 15 CASSQDPTGQSEAFF TGCGCCAGCAGCCAAGACCCGACAGGGCAATCTGAAGCTTTCTTT
TRBJ1-5 NA TRBD1 TRBV7-6 15 CASSLQGDDNQPQHF TGTGCCAGCAGCTTACAGGGGGATGACAATCAGCCCCAGCATTTT
TRBJ1-2 many NA TRBV6-2/TRBV6-3 14 CASSYSRKNYGYTF TGTGCCAGCAGTTACTCGCGGAAAAACTATGGCTACACCTTC